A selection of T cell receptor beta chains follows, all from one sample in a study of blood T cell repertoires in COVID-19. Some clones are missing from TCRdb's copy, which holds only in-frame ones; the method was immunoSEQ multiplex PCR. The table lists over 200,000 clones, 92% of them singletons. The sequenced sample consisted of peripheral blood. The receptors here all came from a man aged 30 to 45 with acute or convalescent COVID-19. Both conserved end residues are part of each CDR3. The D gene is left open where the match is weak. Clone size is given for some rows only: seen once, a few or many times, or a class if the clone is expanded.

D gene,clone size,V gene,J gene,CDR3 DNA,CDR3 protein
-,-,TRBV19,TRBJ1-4,TGTGCCAGTAGACTCCTTCAGGGGAGGGGTGAAAAACTGTTTTTT,CASRLLQGRGEKLFF
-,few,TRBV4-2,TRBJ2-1,TGTGCCAGCAGCCGGGGCGGGACTTCCTCCCACAATGAGCAGTTCTTC,CASSRGGTSSHNEQFF
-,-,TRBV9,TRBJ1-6,TGTGCCAGCGGGGCGGGGAATTCACCCCTCCACTTT,CASGAGNSPLHF
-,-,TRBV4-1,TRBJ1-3,TGCGCCAGCAGCCAAGACGTTCGAAACACCATATATTTT,CASSQDVRNTIYF
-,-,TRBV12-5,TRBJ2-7,TGTGCTAGTGGTTCCAACTTGCACGAGCAGTACTTC,CASGSNLHEQYF
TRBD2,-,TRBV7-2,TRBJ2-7,TGTGCCAGCAGCCACAGCTCGTCTAGCGGTTCCTACGAGCAGTACTTC,CASSHSSSSGSYEQYF
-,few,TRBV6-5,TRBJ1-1,TGTGCCAGCAGTTACTCGCCGGGCGGGGTCACTGAAGCTTTCTTT,CASSYSPGGVTEAFF
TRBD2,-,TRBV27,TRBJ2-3,TGTGCCAGCAGTTCAAGACTAGCGGGATATACGCAGTATTTT,CASSSRLAGYTQYF
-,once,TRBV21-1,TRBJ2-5,TGTGCCAGCAGCACGGTACAAGGGACTAGCGGGAGGATCGGAGGTGGGGAGACCCAGTACTTC,CASSTVQGTSGRIGGGETQYF
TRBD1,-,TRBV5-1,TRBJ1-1,TGCGCCAGCAGCCCCGCCGGGACAGTGATGAACACTGAAGCTTTCTTT,CASSPAGTVMNTEAFF
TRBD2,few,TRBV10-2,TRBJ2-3,TGCGCCAGCATGGCGGGGGGGAGCACAGATACGCAGTATTTT,CASMAGGSTDTQYF
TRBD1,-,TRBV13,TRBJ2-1,TGTGCCAGCAGCCAGGACAGGGGGAAATACAATGAGCAGTTCTTC,CASSQDRGKYNEQFF
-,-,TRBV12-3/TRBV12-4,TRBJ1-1,TGTGCCAGCAGTTTTGGGCACACCTTTGAAGCTTTCTTT,CASSFGHTFEAFF
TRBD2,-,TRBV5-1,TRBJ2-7,TGCGCCAGCAGCCTTACTAGCGGGGGTGCCGAGCAGTACTTC,CASSLTSGGAEQYF
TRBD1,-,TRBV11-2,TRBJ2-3,TGTGCCAGCAGCTTGACAGGGTACACAGATACGCAGTATTTT,CASSLTGYTDTQYF
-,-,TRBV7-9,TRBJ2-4,TGTGCCAGCAGCTTAGCGCGGGGAGGAGCGGCCAAAAACATTCAGTACTTC,CASSLARGGAAKNIQYF